This TCR beta chain was identified during a study of beta chain features in type 1 diabetes. The authors reverse transcribed all of the isolated RNA, so sequencing captured expressed TCRB transcripts. TCRdb's copy holds only in-frame clones and misses some; the assay was immunoSEQ multiplex PCR. The table includes 300,000 to 350,000 clones, 15% to 20% detected once. V was pared by 5 bases and J by 7 bases, with 18 bases between. This CDR3 is 15 amino acids long. Germline values: CDR1 SEHNR, CDR2 FQNEAQ (reference sequence). The genes are TRBV7-9 and TRBJ1-3, with a possible D match to TRBD1 (6 bases). The receptor was isolated from a woman aged 18-30 years in good health. Sequencing was performed on naive CD4+ T cells from blood. CDR3 loop: CASSPRGTAANTIYF. Written as DNA, the CDR3 is TGTGCCAGCAGCCCTAGGGGGACCGCCGCGAACACCATATATTTT.